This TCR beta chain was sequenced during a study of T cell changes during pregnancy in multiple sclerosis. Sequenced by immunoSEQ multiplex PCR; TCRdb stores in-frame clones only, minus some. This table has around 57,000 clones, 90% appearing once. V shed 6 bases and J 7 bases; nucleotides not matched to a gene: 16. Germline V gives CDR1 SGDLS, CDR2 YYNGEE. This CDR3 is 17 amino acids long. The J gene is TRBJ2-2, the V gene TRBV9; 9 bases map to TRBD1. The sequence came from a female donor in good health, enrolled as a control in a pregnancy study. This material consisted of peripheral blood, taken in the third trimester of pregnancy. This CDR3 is CASTSTPRNRGLGELFF. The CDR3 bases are TGTGCCAGCACCTCCACACCGAGAAACAGGGGGCTCGGGGAGCTGTTTTTT.